Sequencing of this T cell receptor (beta chain) was carried out in a study of post-analysis software for immune sequencing data. Study-wide results and caveats: TRBV segments more frequent in patients than in controls numbered a few and included TRBV5-6, TRBV5-1 and TRBV20-1.

Trimming took 6 bases from V and 8 from J, leaving 20 bases between them. This CDR3 region has 14 residues. CDR1 SQVTM and CDR2 ANQGSEA come from the germline V gene. cDNA libraries of TCR beta carried unique molecular identifiers. One entry per CDR3 protein results from TCRdb running MiXCR on the PCR reads. The sample carries hundreds of thousands of distinct CDR3 sequences, approximately 53% recorded once. In this sample, this clonotype turned up a few times. The antigen is unknown. The sample was blood. This sequence joins TRBV29-1 and TRBJ2-1; perhaps D is TRBD1 or TRBD2 (5 bases each). The receptor was derived from a girl between 10 and 17 years old with multiple sclerosis. The CDR3 is CSVPGTYSGYEQFF. The CDR3 nucleotides read TGCAGCGTCCCCGGGACCTATTCCGGCTATGAGCAGTTCTTC.